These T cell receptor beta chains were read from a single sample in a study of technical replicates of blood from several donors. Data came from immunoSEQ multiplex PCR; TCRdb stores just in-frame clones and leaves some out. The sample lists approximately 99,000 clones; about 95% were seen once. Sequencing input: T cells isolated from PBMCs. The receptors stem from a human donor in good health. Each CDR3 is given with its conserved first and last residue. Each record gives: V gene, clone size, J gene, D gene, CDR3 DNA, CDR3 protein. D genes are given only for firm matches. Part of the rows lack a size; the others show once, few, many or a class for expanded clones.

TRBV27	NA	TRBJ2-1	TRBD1	TGTGCCAGCAGTCCGGGGACAGTCCCCTACAATGAGCAGTTCTTC	CASSPGTVPYNEQFF
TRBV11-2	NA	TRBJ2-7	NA	TGTGCCAGCAGCTTAATCCCACGGGGGGAGCAGTACTTC	CASSLIPRGEQYF
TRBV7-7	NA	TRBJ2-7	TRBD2	TGTGCCAGCAGCTCCAGCGGGGCGGACGAGCAGTACTTC	CASSSSGADEQYF
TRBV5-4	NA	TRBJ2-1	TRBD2	TGTGCCAGCAGCTTGAAAGCGGGGGGGGTCAATGAGCAGTTCTTC	CASSLKAGGVNEQFF
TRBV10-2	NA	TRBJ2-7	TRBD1	TGCGCCAGCAGACGGACAGGGTCCTACGAGCAGTACTTC	CASRRTGSYEQYF
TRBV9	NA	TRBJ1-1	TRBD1	TGTGCCAGCAGCGTTGGACAGGGGGCGAGGACTGAAGCTTTCTTT	CASSVGQGARTEAFF
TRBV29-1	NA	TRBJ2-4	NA	TGCAGCGTTTCCGGGAGCCGCGCCGGAAACATTCAGTACTTC	CSVSGSRAGNIQYF
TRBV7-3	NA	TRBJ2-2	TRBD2	TGTGCCAGCAGCTCTCTAGCGGATGCTTCGAACACCGGGGAGCTGTTTTTT	CASSSLADASNTGELFF
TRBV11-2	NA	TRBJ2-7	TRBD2	TGTGCCAGCAGTTTTAGCGGGAGTGTATACGAGCAGTACTTC	CASSFSGSVYEQYF
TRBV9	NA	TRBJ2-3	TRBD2	TGTGCCAGCAGCGTATCCGGCGGGGGGCCCACAGATACGCAGTATTTT	CASSVSGGGPTDTQYF
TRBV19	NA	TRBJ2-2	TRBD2	TGTGCCACTCAACTAGCGGGGAGGAACACCGGGGAGCTGTTTTTT	CATQLAGRNTGELFF
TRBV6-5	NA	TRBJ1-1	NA	TGTGCCAGCAGTTACGGGACATTGAACACTGAAGCTTTCTTT	CASSYGTLNTEAFF
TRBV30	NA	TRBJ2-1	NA	TGTGCCTGGGGTCAGTACAATGAGCAGTTCTTC	CAWGQYNEQFF
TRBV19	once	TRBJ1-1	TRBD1	TGTGCCAGTAGTGCGCCAGGGGGCGCGGCGGTGAACACTGAAGCTTTCTTT	CASSAPGGAAVNTEAFF
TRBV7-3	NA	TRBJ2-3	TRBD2	TGTGCCAGCAGTCCCGGGGGGGCCGGGACAGATACGCAGTATTTT	CASSPGGAGTDTQYF
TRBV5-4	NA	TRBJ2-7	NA	TGTGCCAGCAGCTTGGGGGGAGTGGCTAGTGGTGAGCAGTACTTC	CASSLGGVASGEQYF
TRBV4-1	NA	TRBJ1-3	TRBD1	TGCGCCAGCAGCCAAGACCCCCATGTCAGGGGGGACGTGGGTAACACCATATATTTT	CASSQDPHVRGDVGNTIYF
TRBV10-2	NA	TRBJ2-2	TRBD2	TGCGCCATCGAGCGGACTAGCGGGGGGGCTGCCGGGGAGCTGTTTTTT	CAIERTSGGAAGELFF
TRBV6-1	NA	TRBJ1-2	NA	TGTGCCAGCAGTATGCCACTCTACTATGGCTACACCTTC	CASSMPLYYGYTF